The 18 T cell receptor beta chains reported below all come from one sample, sequenced in a study of cytomegalovirus exposure and HLA in healthy donors. Vbeta (60) and Jbeta (13) primers were used in the PCR. Using immunoSEQ multiplex PCR, the repertoire was profiled, and TCRdb retains in-frame clones only, with some absent. The data hold more than 110,000 clones, with about 71% observed a single time. The sequencing sample was made of PBMCs. These receptors all stem from a woman aged 60-75 years in good health and CMV-seropositive.

The gene calls are TRBV6-5 and TRBJ1-5, with 12 bases matching TRBD1. This CDR3 comprises 15 residues. Per the germline V gene, CDR1 is MNHEY and CDR2 is SVGAGI. Trimming removed 6 bases from V and 6 bases from J; junction bases left unmatched: 6. As DNA, the CDR3 is TGTGCCAGCAGGCTGGGACAGGGGGCAACTCAGCCCCAGCATTTT. Translating it yields CASRLGQGATQPQHF.

This rearrangement joins TRBV7-2 to TRBJ2-3, with TRBD2 identical over 9 bases. This CDR3 comprises 16 residues. V lost 5 bases to trimming and J lost 1 base; unmatched junction nucleotides: 7. CDR1 and CDR2 from the germline V gene are SGHTA and FQGNSA. CDR3 in amino acids: CASSRGAGGGTDTQYF. The DNA for the CDR3 is TGTGCCAGCAGCCGAGGGGCGGGAGGGGGCACAGATACGCAGTATTTT.

The chain employs TRBV19 and TRBJ1-2; no clear D. The germline gives CDR1 LNHDA, CDR2 SQIVND (reference sequence). The V end was cut by 5 bases, the J end by 5 bases, with 12 bases between. CDR3 length: 13 amino acids. The CDR3 DNA reads as TGTGCCAGTAGTGTCCGGGTGAGATATGGCTACACCTTC. Encoded protein: CASSVRVRYGYTF.

This clone was counted between two and nine times. V usage is TRBV25-1 and J usage is TRBJ2-5; D possibly corresponds to TRBD1 (6 bases). Germline V gene data show CDR1 as MGHDK and CDR2 as SYGVNS. V was cut by 1 base and J by 4 bases, with 16 bases left in between. The CDR3 runs 16 residues. CDR3 nucleotide sequence: TGTGCCAGCAGTGAATTGCTAGTACAGGGTGGAGAGACCCAGTACTTC. It encodes CASSELLVQGGETQYF.

The CDR3: CASTLSTGLNTEAFF. DNA for the CDR3: TGTGCCAGCACCCTTTCGACAGGTCTGAACACTGAAGCTTTCTTT. The V call is TRBV28, the J call TRBJ1-1; TRBD1 might be the D (6 bases). V was trimmed by 7 bases and J by 0 bases, leaving 15 bases between them. There are 15 residues in the CDR3. Per the germline V gene, CDR1 is MDHEN and CDR2 is SYDVKM.

Concerning this clone: Other DNA sequences in this sample translate to the same CDR3. The chain recombines TRBV7-8 with TRBJ2-3; TRBD2 aligns across 10 bases. V lost 3 bases to trimming and J lost 0 bases; unmatched junction nucleotides: 3. CDR1 is SGHVS and CDR2 is FQNEAQ in the germline V gene. This CDR3 has 16 amino acids. CDR3 nucleotide sequence: TGTGCCAGCAGCTTCCTACTAGCGGGAAGCACAGATACGCAGTATTTT. It encodes CASSFLLAGSTDTQYF.

In DNA, the CDR3 is TGTGCCAGCACCTTCGGGAGCACCCAAGAGACCCAGTACTTC. Protein sequence: CASTFGSTQETQYF. The rearrangement joins TRBV13 to TRBJ2-5; D is perhaps TRBD2 (6 bases). The CDR3 loop spans 14 amino acids. Germline CDR1 is PRHDT and CDR2 is FYEKMQ (reference sequence). V dropped 7 bases and J dropped 1 base, with 13 bases sitting between them.

The rearrangement joins TRBV25-1 to TRBJ2-1; weak D call: TRBD2 (6 bases). CDR3 length: 18 amino acids. Germline-derived CDR1 and CDR2 are MGHDK and SYGVNS. Trimming removed 2 bases from V and 5 bases from J, with 22 bases in between. CDR3 DNA sequence: TGTGCCAGCAGTGAAACGGGGGTTTTGCGCGGCACGAACAATGAGCAGTTCTTC. Its translation: CASSETGVLRGTNNEQFF.

The chain employs TRBV19 and TRBJ1-5; 9 bases agree with TRBD1. Germline values: CDR1 LNHDA, CDR2 SQIVND (reference sequence). The length of the CDR3 is 16 residues. J gave up 0 bases and V 6 bases, and 6 bases lay outside the gene matches. The CDR3, as DNA: TGTGCCAGTAGCCTAGGGACAGGGAGTAGCAATCAGCCCCAGCATTTT. It specifies CASSLGTGSSNQPQHF.

The chain is built from TRBV5-6 and TRBJ2-7, with D hard to call. Trimming shortened V by 1 base and J by 0 bases, and 11 bases separated the two germline ends. CDR1 and CDR2 from the germline V gene are SGHDT and YYEEEE. This CDR3 comprises 15 residues. Here the CDR3 reads CASSLFGRSSYEQYF. The DNA for the CDR3 is TGTGCCAGCAGCTTGTTCGGAAGGAGCTCCTACGAGCAGTACTTC.

This clone was found once. The chain combines TRBV27 with TRBJ2-7, with TRBD1 as a possible D gene (6 bases). CDR3 size: 16 residues. V lost 5 bases, J lost 0 bases, and 17 bases lay in between. From germline, CDR1 is MNHEY and CDR2 SMNVEV (reference sequence). The CDR3 DNA sequence: TGTGCCAGCAGTCCTACTTACAGGGAAATCTCCTACGAGCAGTACTTC. Amino acids: CASSPTYREISYEQYF.

The J gene is TRBJ2-7, the V gene TRBV6-1, with 8 bases matching TRBD1. The CDR3 has 14 amino acids. The junction had 5 bases not matched to a gene; V was cut back by 4 bases and J by 3 bases. Germline CDR1 and CDR2: MNHNS and SASEGT. The CDR3 loop is CASSARQGFYEQYF. CDR3 coding DNA: TGTGCCAGCAGTGCAAGACAGGGGTTCTACGAGCAGTACTTC.

The gene calls are TRBV5-1 and TRBJ1-3; D may be TRBD1 (6 bases). The CDR3 has 15 amino acids. CDR1 is SGHRS and CDR2 is YFSETQ in the germline V gene. V shed 6 bases and J shed 4 bases, with 17 bases lying between them. CDR3 bases: TGCGCCAGCACCAGTGGGGGGGCGCCGGGAAACACCATATATTTT. Amino acids: CASTSGGAPGNTIYF.

V is TRBV29-1 and J is TRBJ2-7; no reliable D call. CDR3 length: 14 amino acids. Trimming removed 1 base at V and 2 bases at J, with 12 bases between. CDR1 is SQVTM, CDR2 ANQGSEA, per germline. This CDR3 reads CSVEGAVSPYEQYF. In DNA form, the CDR3 reads TGCAGCGTTGAAGGTGCGGTTTCCCCCTACGAGCAGTACTTC.

J is TRBJ2-7 and V is TRBV10-2; no clear D. Deletions cut 4 bases from V and 3 bases from J, with 10 bases between. Germline lookup yields CDR1 WSHSY and CDR2 SAAADI. CDR3 length: 13 residues. The CDR3 loop is CASSVGASYEQYF. For the CDR3, the DNA is TGCGCCAGCAGTGTTGGAGCAAGCTACGAGCAGTACTTC.

The V and J genes are TRBV5-1 and TRBJ1-6; 9 nucleotides match TRBD1. In germline, CDR1 is SGHRS, CDR2 YFSETQ. The ends lost 4 bases at V and 6 bases at J; junction bases unmatched: 5. The CDR3 has 15 residues. CDR3 DNA: TGCGCCAGCAGCCTCCCACAGGGGGCTAATTCACCCCTCCACTTT. This translates into CASSLPQGANSPLHF.

In nucleotides, the CDR3 is TGTGCCAGTATCGAAGACCAGGGGAACACTGAAGCTTTCTTT. Protein sequence: CASIEDQGNTEAFF. The chain uses TRBV19 and TRBJ1-1; TRBD1 might be the D (5 bases). This CDR3 is built from 14 residues. Looked up from germline, CDR1 is LNHDA and CDR2 is SQIVND (reference sequence). Trimming left V 7 bases short and J 1 base short, with 13 bases between.

V is TRBV2 and J is TRBJ2-7; no definite D call. The CDR3 consists of 16 residues. Between the trimmed V and J ends, which lost 0 bases and 2 bases, there was a span of 14 bases. The V gene's germline CDR1 is SNHLY and CDR2 FYNNEI. The chain's CDR3 is CASSEAQYRTAYEQYF. In DNA, the CDR3 is TGTGCCAGCAGTGAAGCGCAGTACAGAACTGCCTACGAGCAGTACTTC.